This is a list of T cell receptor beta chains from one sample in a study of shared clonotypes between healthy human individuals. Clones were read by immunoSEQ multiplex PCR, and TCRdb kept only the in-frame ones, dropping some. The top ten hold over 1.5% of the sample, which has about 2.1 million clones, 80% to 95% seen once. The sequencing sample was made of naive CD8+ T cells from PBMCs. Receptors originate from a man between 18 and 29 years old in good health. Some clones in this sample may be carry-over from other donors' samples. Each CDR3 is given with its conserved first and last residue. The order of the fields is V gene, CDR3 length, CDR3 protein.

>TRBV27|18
CASSILLAGGIGADTQYF
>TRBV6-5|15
CASSYSFSTNYGYTF
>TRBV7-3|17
CASSLGGGASSYNEQFF
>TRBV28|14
CASSSLGGYYGYTF
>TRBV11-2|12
CASSPGYNEQFF
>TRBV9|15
CASSVGAGRGYEQYF
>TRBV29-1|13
CSTREISTDTQYF
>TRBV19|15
CASSLTGASNQPQHF
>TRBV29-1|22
CSVPGLAGGLSFGLFRTDTQYF
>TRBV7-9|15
CASSLEGTDNYGYTF
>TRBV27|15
CASSLYAPSNQPQHF
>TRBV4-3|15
CASSHLAGNQETQYF
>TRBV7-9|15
CASSPPESSGNTIYF
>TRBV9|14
CASSVGASPYEQYF
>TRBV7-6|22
CASSPQFQGMGRRFLAKNIQYF
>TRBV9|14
CASSPPGGASEAFF
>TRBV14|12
CASSQGLYGYTF
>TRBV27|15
CASTPLAGERNTQYF
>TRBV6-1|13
CASSDGRLQTQYF
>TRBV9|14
CASSGSGRINEQFF
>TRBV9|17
CASSGGLAQRGANVLTF
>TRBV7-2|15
CASSLARRGTDTQYF
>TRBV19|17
CASSIVRIARGRNEQFF
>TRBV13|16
CASSLRTSGGPDTQYF
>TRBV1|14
CTSSQGGPGETQYF
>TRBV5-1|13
CASGPGSYNEQFF
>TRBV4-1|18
CASSPGSAAAATNEKLFF
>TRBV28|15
CASSWTGEFGDTQYF
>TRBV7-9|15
CASSLLAGESYEQYF
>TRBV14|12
CASSQVSYEQYF
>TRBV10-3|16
CAISLTSGSGSYEQYF
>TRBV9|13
CASSPGGRTEAFF
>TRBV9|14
CASSVGGNSYEQYF
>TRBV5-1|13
CASSLITNTEAFF
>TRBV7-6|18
CASSLGTGFEGNTGELFF
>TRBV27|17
CASSSNRGGGSYNEQFF
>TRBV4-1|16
CASSQVWTGGDEKLFF
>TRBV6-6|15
CASSYSRRWDQGQFF
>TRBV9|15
CASTLGALTTDTQYF
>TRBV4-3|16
CASSQALVAGYYEQYF
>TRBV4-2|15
CASWGGSASTDTQYF
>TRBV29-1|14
CSVALSGTSDTQYF
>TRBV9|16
CASSPRTGENTGELFF
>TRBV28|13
CASSPLLGGELFF
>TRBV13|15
CASSLTIRGGAEAFF